These T cell receptor beta chains were read from a single sample in a study of response to subunit inactivated influenza vaccine. Each CDR3 protein is one row after TCRdb ran MiXCR on the RT-PCR reads. Of about 480,000 distinct CDR3 sequences listed, roughly 9.8% are singletons. Sequences were derived from PBMCs from blood, sampled roughly 45 days after vaccination. These TCRs come from a man in his fifties who received an inactivated influenza vaccine. Both conserved end residues are part of each CDR3. D genes are given only for firm matches. Clone sizes are given selectively: once, few, many, or a class where the clone is expanded.

v_gene	j_gene	abundance	d_gene	CDR3aa	CDR3nt
TRBV4-1	TRBJ1-2	few	-	CASSQEIGYGYTF	TGCGCCAGCAGCCAAGAGATCGGCTATGGCTACACCTTC
TRBV7-8	TRBJ2-7	-	TRBD1	CASSFAGTGIYEQYF	TGTGCCAGCAGCTTTGCCGGGACAGGGATCTACGAGCAGTACTTC
TRBV29-1	TRBJ1-1	many	-	CSVASWGTEAFF	TGCAGCGTTGCCTCCTGGGGCACTGAAGCTTTCTTT
TRBV7-6	TRBJ2-1	few	-	CASSLGVASSYNEQFF	TGTGCCAGCAGCTTAGGTGTAGCGTCCTCCTACAATGAGCAGTTCTTC
TRBV7-8	TRBJ2-1	-	-	CASSLAAEQFF	TGTGCCAGCAGCTTAGCGGCTGAGCAGTTCTTC
TRBV5-1	TRBJ2-6	-	-	CASTPGSGANVLTF	TGCGCCAGCACTCCTGGCTCTGGGGCCAACGTCCTGACTTTC
TRBV12-3/TRBV12-4	TRBJ2-4	-	-	CASSLGFLVAKNIQYF	TGTGCCAGCAGTTTAGGTTTCCTAGTCGCCAAAAACATTCAGTACTTC
TRBV6-1	TRBJ2-7	few	TRBD1	CASSVLGQGAWNEQYF	TGTGCCAGCAGTGTCTTGGGACAGGGGGCATGGAACGAGCAGTACTTC
TRBV2	TRBJ2-5	-	TRBD2	CASSEQSGGALETQYF	TGTGCCAGCAGTGAGCAGAGCGGGGGGGCCTTAGAGACCCAGTACTTC
TRBV5-1	TRBJ2-1	few	-	CASSLVDFYNEQFF	TGCGCCAGCAGCTTAGTCGACTTTTACAATGAGCAGTTCTTC
TRBV2	TRBJ2-1	-	-	CASGMFGDNEQFF	TGTGCCAGCGGTATGTTCGGGGACAATGAGCAGTTCTTC
TRBV4-1	TRBJ1-1	-	-	CASSQQPNTEAFF	TGCGCCAGCAGCCAACAACCGAACACTGAAGCTTTCTTT
TRBV7-9	TRBJ2-5	-	TRBD2	CASSGWTSGQETQYF	TGTGCCAGCAGCGGGTGGACTAGCGGCCAAGAGACCCAGTACTTC
TRBV28	TRBJ2-2	few	-	CASSFVLTGELFF	TGTGCCAGCAGTTTTGTCCTAACCGGGGAGCTGTTTTTT
TRBV7-8	TRBJ2-7	few	-	CASSFSTLWEQYF	TGTGCCAGCAGCTTTTCCACCCTGTGGGAGCAGTACTTC
TRBV5-1	TRBJ2-5	-	TRBD1	CASSNGQEPRGTQYF	TGCGCCAGCAGCAATGGACAGGAACCAAGAGGGACCCAGTACTTC
TRBV12-3/TRBV12-4	TRBJ1-3	-	TRBD1	CASSFQGGGSGNTIYF	TGTGCCAGCAGTTTTCAGGGGGGCGGCTCTGGAAACACCATATATTTT
TRBV29-1	TRBJ2-3	-	-	CSVGQEGDSTDTQYF	TGCAGCGTTGGACAGGAGGGGGATTCCACAGATACGCAGTATTTT
TRBV27	TRBJ2-5	-	TRBD2	CASSSGGGVQTQYF	TGTGCCAGCAGTTCGGGGGGTGGGGTGCAGACCCAGTACTTC
TRBV5-1	TRBJ2-3	few	TRBD2	CASSLEAGGFSDTQYF	TGCGCCAGCAGCTTGGAAGCGGGAGGATTTTCAGATACGCAGTATTTT
TRBV7-6	TRBJ2-1	-	TRBD2	CASSLAQGLRPNEQFF	TGTGCCAGCAGCTTAGCGCAGGGACTACGACCAAATGAGCAGTTCTTC